These T cell receptor beta chains were read from a single sample in a study of blood T cell repertoires in COVID-19. The assay was immunoSEQ multiplex PCR, and TCRdb's table has in-frame clones only and misses some. The repertoire holds some 310,000 clones, with roughly 91% as singletons. The sample was peripheral blood. The receptors here all came from a man in his fifties or sixties with active or convalescent COVID-19. CDR3s include the opening cysteine and the closing phenylalanine or tryptophan. A D gene is named only where the DNA matches it firmly. Rows may omit the clone size; those that give it use once, few, many or a size class.

. | TRBD1 | TRBJ1-1 | TRBV30 | CAWSPTGGTEAFF | TGTGCCTGGAGTCCCACAGGGGGCACTGAAGCTTTCTTT
. | TRBD2 | TRBJ2-2 | TRBV2 | CASTPGTTNTGELFF | TGTGCCAGCACCCCGGGGACTACGAACACCGGGGAGCTGTTTTTT
once | TRBD2 | TRBJ2-1 | TRBV30 | CAWSGSGDWQFF | TGTGCCTGGAGTGGGAGCGGGGACTGGCAGTTCTTC
. | TRBD1 | TRBJ2-7 | TRBV2 | CASIPETGSYEQYF | TGTGCCAGCATACCCGAGACAGGGTCCTACGAGCAGTACTTC
. | . | TRBJ2-7 | TRBV4-1 | CASSQTWADEQYF | TGCGCCAGCAGCCAAACCTGGGCCGACGAGCAGTACTTC
. | . | TRBJ2-5 | TRBV5-1 | CASSRQPQETQYF | TGCGCCAGCAGCAGACAGCCTCAAGAGACCCAGTACTTC
. | . | TRBJ2-1 | TRBV9 | CASSVGGRFSYNEQFF | TGTGCCAGCAGCGTAGGGGGCCGATTCTCCTACAATGAGCAGTTCTTC
. | TRBD2 | TRBJ2-3 | TRBV9 | CASTLTSGRADTQYF | TGTGCCAGCACCTTGACTAGCGGGAGGGCAGATACGCAGTATTTT
. | TRBD1 | TRBJ1-5 | TRBV19 | CASSRQGGLQPQHF | TGTGCCAGTAGCAGACAGGGGGGACTCCAGCCCCAGCATTTT
. | . | TRBJ2-5 | TRBV7-2 | CASSLNRASQETQYF | TGTGCCAGCAGCTTAAACAGGGCAAGCCAAGAGACCCAGTACTTC
. | . | TRBJ2-7 | TRBV7-8 | CASSRLGGDSSYEQYF | TGTGCCAGCAGTCGCCTTGGCGGGGACAGCTCCTACGAGCAGTACTTC
. | . | TRBJ2-7 | TRBV29-1 | CSVEGGNSNTYEQYF | TGCAGCGTTGAAGGCGGAAACTCGAATACCTACGAGCAGTACTTC
. | . | TRBJ2-7 | TRBV9 | CASSVAAGNYEQYF | TGTGCCAGCAGCGTAGCGGCAGGTAACTACGAGCAGTACTTC
. | TRBD1 | TRBJ1-4 | TRBV7-3 | CASSKRDRYPTNEKLFF | TGTGCCAGCAGCAAAAGGGACAGATATCCAACTAATGAAAAACTGTTTTTT